This T cell receptor beta chain comes out of a study of cytomegalovirus exposure and HLA in healthy donors. Germline loops: CDR1 SGHDT, CDR2 YYEEEE. The CDR3 sequence is 14 residues long. With 4 bases clipped from V and 3 bases from J, the junction kept 3 bases outside the gene matches. Points on this clone: Its antigen is unknown.

The study's findings and limits: In a later analysis, HLA-associated beta chains showed higher expansion and lower generation probabilities than comparable chains.

PCR primers comprised 60 Vbeta and 13 Jbeta primers. Data came from immunoSEQ multiplex PCR; TCRdb stores just in-frame clones and leaves some out. The table lists roughly 110,000 clones, approximately 70% of them singletons. The sample taken for sequencing was PBMCs. This chain connects TRBV5-6 to TRBJ1-4; 7 bases line up with TRBD1. This TCR derives from a woman aged 25-40 years in good health and CMV-seronegative. CDR3 amino acids: CASSPGTANEKLFF. The CDR3 region has the DNA TGTGCCAGCAGCCCCGGGACAGCTAATGAAAAACTGTTTTTT.